The subject of this entry is one T cell receptor (beta chain). This sample is drawn from a study of OX40 agonist ivuxolimab in advanced cancers. Overall study: In three patients, partial responses were observed, one with hepatocellular carcinoma and two with cutaneous melanoma.

Clones were sequenced by immunoSEQ multiplex PCR, and TCRdb holds only the in-frame ones, with some missing. The sample holds approximately 100,000 clones, roughly 85% seen once. The CDR3 sequence is 12 residues long. CDR1 is SGHDT, CDR2 YYEEEE, per germline. V lost 4 bases, J lost 7 bases, and 11 bases lay in between. The rearrangement joins TRBV5-6 to TRBJ1-1; D call uncertain. The clonotype was recovered from an adult with an advanced solid tumor such as melanoma, head and neck, liver or kidney cancer. Sample: CD4+ or CD8+ T cells sorted from blood, taken in a trial of the OX40 agonist ivuxolimab. The CDR3 loop reads CASSLDTYEAFF. The CDR3 DNA is TGTGCCAGCAGCCTTGACACGTATGAAGCTTTCTTT.